This TCR beta chain was captured by sequencing in a study of blood T cell repertoires in COVID-19. Profiled with immunoSEQ multiplex PCR; TCRdb holds only in-frame clones, not every one. The sample yields about 80,000 clones, around four fifths seen once. This CDR3 is built from 12 residues. The V end lost 5 bases, the J end lost 9 bases, and 11 bases lay between the germline ends. Germline V CDR1 and CDR2: LGHNA, YNFKEQ. V gene TRBV4-2 combines with J gene TRBJ1-3, with unresolved D. Sequencing was carried out using peripheral blood. This sequence was found in an elderly man with active or convalescent COVID-19. DNA for the CDR3: TGTGCCAGCAGCTCCCCGGGAGGCACCATATATTTT. Its protein is CASSSPGGTIYF.